This T cell receptor (beta chain) was sequenced in a study of T cells in Graves' hyperthyroidism and ophthalmopathy. Study overall: Peripheral blood was secured at the point of initial diagnosis, before any treatment. Study-wide findings and caveats: Blood samples included most of the expanded thyroid clonotypes exceeding 0.001.

For ophthalmopathy patients, the Clinical Activity Score was at least 3 and the NOSPECS grade at least 4; duration was under 3 months. Clinical symptoms, serum thyroxine and TRAb, thyroid ultrasound and orbital computed tomography were used for the diagnoses. RNA transcripts were the template for amplifying TCR beta CDR3 regions. The TCR CDR3 was amplified in a first-round RT-PCR using the HTBI primer set. TCRdb called the multiplex PCR reads again in MiXCR, with one record for every CDR3 protein. The data contain approximately 58,000 distinct CDR3 sequences, roughly 49% of them singletons. The CDR3 totals 13 residues. V was pared by 0 bases and J by 5 bases, with 8 bases between. Germline V gene sequence: CDR1 DFQATT, CDR2 SNEGSKA (reference sequence). This clonotype occurred many times. Its antigen is unidentified.

This receptor was identified in a woman aged 25 to 39 with Graves' ophthalmopathy. The chain combines TRBV20-1 with TRBJ1-5; D unclear. Sequenced: blood. Written as DNA, the CDR3 is TGCAGTGCTAGAGAAGTCCCCCATCAGCCCCAGCATTTT. Translated: CSAREVPHQPQHF.